Listed here are 4 T cell receptor beta chains from one sample, sequenced in a study of sequential checkpoint blockade in melanoma. The sample's treatment: randomized to nivolumab then ipilimumab (arm A) or the reverse (arm B). Generated by immunoSEQ multiplex PCR, the TCRdb table keeps only in-frame clones and is missing some. In the table there are just over 3,000 clones, about 15% of which are singletons. The material was tumor tissue (inferred from file names), obtained from a patient given nivolumab and ipilimumab in sequence. The receptor set was obtained from a human donor with melanoma.

This clone was seen at least ten times. The DNA for the CDR3 is TGTGCCAGCAGCTTGGGGCCGCAGGCAGATACGCAGTATTTT. Amino acids: CASSLGPQADTQYF. V usage is TRBV11-3 and J usage is TRBJ2-3, with a possible D match to TRBD1 (5 bases). Germline CDR1 reads SGHNT; CDR2 reads YENEEA. This CDR3 spans 14 amino acids. Trimming removed 3 bases at V and 4 bases at J, with 11 bases between.

V gene TRBV19 combines with J gene TRBJ2-3, with D maybe TRBD2 (5 bases). This CDR3 has 16 residues. Germline V gene lookup returns CDR1 LNHDA and CDR2 SQIVND (reference sequence). The V end was cut by 4 bases, the J end by 2 bases, with 16 bases between. CDR3 DNA sequence: TGTGCCAGTAGTAAGAGGGCGGGCAGTTACACAGATACGCAGTATTTT. Translation gives CASSKRAGSYTDTQYF.

This clone was counted many times. This chain connects TRBV11-3 to TRBJ1-2; D unclear. Between the trimmed V and J ends, which lost 1 base and 6 bases, there was a span of 12 bases. CDR1 is SGHNT, CDR2 YENEEA, per germline. There are 14 residues in the CDR3. This CDR3 is CASSLGTPADGYTF. The CDR3 region has the DNA TGTGCCAGCAGCTTAGGGACGCCAGCGGATGGCTACACCTTC.

This clone was detected a few times. This chain links TRBV9 with TRBJ2-1, with a tentative D call TRBD2 (6 bases). V shed 1 base and J shed 4 bases, with 12 bases lying between them. CDR1 and CDR2 (germline): SGDLS, YYNGEE. The CDR3 covers 15 residues. CDR3 sequence: CASSVSGWEYNEQFF. CDR3 nucleotide sequence: TGTGCCAGCAGCGTAAGCGGGTGGGAGTACAATGAGCAGTTCTTC.